This T cell receptor (beta chain) was sequenced in a study of PD-1 blockade in classical Hodgkin lymphoma (TCRdb year 2020). Concerning the study at large: Nivolumab dosing was 3 mg/kg intravenously every 2 weeks, continuing until either disease progression or unacceptable toxicity. A peripheral blood immune signature of response to PD-1 blockade in classical Hodgkin lymphoma was defined using TCR beta sequencing and CyTOF. What the work shows at the level of the full study, not this receptor alone: Lower diversity was observed in patients in whom nivolumab was started less than 1 year after ASCT, and these patients were excluded from later analyses so that confounding by immune reconstitution would be avoided. The study covered only a single clinical trial cohort, and the causes of the repertoire differences, possibly disease activity or prior therapy, were still not defined. A significant rise by C4D1 was seen in CD4+ but not CD8+ TCR diversity (p=0.0027 vs p=0.16), with the rise being most apparent in complete responders (p=0.02). Trial patients with a complete response had baseline diversity similar to that of newly diagnosed patients, while partial responders and progressors had significantly lower diversity. Baseline TCR diversity was reported to be lower in newly diagnosed patients than in healthy donors, and even lower in relapsed/refractory patients.

The germline V gene (reference sequence) supplies CDR1 SGHNT and CDR2 YYREEE. Counted from cysteine to phenylalanine, this CDR3 has 13 amino acids. Only the CDR3 region is kept as DNA, spanning 39 bases read in frame from base 1. V is reduced by 2 bases and J by 4 bases, leaving a spacing of 7 bases between them. The Qiagen DNeasy kit was used to extract genomic DNA both from unsorted PBMCs and from the negatively selected CD4+ and CD8+ fractions. Using primers that anneal to V and J segments, immunoSEQ multiplex PCR amplified the TCR beta CDR3 regions. A synthetic immune receptor repertoire was used to minimize amplification bias, and any residual bias was removed computationally once sequencing was done. In the source study's methods: Custom Python scripts were used to quantify repertoire diversity as the Shannon entropy index. Unsorted, CD4+ and CD8+ repertoires were analyzed separately, except in combined analyses where CD4+ and CD8+ sequences were merged in silico. A clone counted as expanded when the clone's frequency after treatment rose at least 2-fold relative to C1D1, and clones undetected at baseline were given a pseudocount of 0.5. Clones with 0 or 1 copy at C1D1 were defined as singleton clones, while clones with 2 or more copies were defined as non-singleton clones. Clones expanded in unsorted samples were annotated as CD4+, CD8+ or unknown by matching protein sequences in sorted samples from the same patient. Wilcoxon tests on paired samples were used to test changes in diversity from C1D1 to C4D1. TCRdb obtained this table from immuneACCESS and retained in-frame rearrangements with V and J assigned. These tables miss some clones; where compared with another copy, unresolved V genes account for less than half of the shortfall, and the remainder is unexplained. For V, J and clone size, that table is used; D and trimming come from the DNA. This sample gives roughly 100,000 clones in total; approximately 89% of them show up just once. The leading ten clones occupy around 20% of the sample.

On this clone itself: Its target antigen remains unknown. Qualities for individual bases were not recorded, and no much larger clone is one base off.

The time point label corresponds to: cycle 4 day 1 (C4D1), after more than five weeks of nivolumab. All trial patients had relapsed after autologous stem cell transplantation, with cohorts A, B and C differing in prior brentuximab vedotin exposure. The trial cohort comprised some 60 patients with relapsed/refractory classical Hodgkin lymphoma whose best overall responses were complete response, partial response or progressive disease. Single-agent nivolumab was administered to trial patients in the multi-cohort phase II CheckMate 205 trial. An independent review committee assessed best overall response by applying the 2007 International Working Group response criteria. PBMCs from the trial were collected at three points: immediately before nivolumab initiation (C1D1), and during therapy at cycle 2 day 1 and cycle 4 day 1. After peripheral blood was drawn into 8 mL Vacutainer Cell Preparation Tubes, PBMCs were isolated by centrifugation and then cryopreserved.

The clonotype comes from a human donor with classical Hodgkin lymphoma. The chain is assembled from TRBV5-4 and TRBJ2-1; too little of a D gene remains to name it. Sequencing was performed on peripheral blood mononuclear cells (PBMCs), taken before the fourth cycle of nivolumab. CDR3 loop: CASSFRAYNEQFF. The bases read TGTGCCAGCAGCTTTAGGGCTTACAATGAGCAGTTCTTC.